One and the same sample provided the 25 T cell receptor beta chains below, sequenced in a study of early T cells in non-severe SARS-CoV-2 infection. TCRdb reanalysed the 5' RACE reads using MiXCR and keeps one entry per CDR3 protein. The sample includes 70,000 or so distinct CDR3 sequences, roughly 4.8% seen only once; the top ten take 3.5% to 4%. The source was whole blood, collected at baseline. The receptors shown here come from an adult who was a healthcare worker with PCR-confirmed SARS-CoV-2 infection or an uninfected control (not recorded which). The donor label of this sample is uncertain.

The chain employs TRBV9 and TRBJ2-3, with 10 bases that match TRBD2. CDR1 SGDLS and CDR2 YYNGEE come from the germline V gene. This CDR3 contains 15 residues. The trim removed 0 bases at V and 3 bases at J, leaving 1 base unmatched. CDR3 nucleotides: TGTGCCAGCAGCGTAGGGACTAGCGGAACAGATACGCAGTATTTT. Translation gives CASSVGTSGTDTQYF.

There are a few counts of this clonotype. V and J are TRBV14 and TRBJ2-3, with unresolved D. Trimming left V 4 bases short and J 2 bases short, with 7 bases between. CDR3 length: 13 residues. The germline V gene encodes CDR1 SGHDN and CDR2 FVKESK. CDR3: CASSPQLTDTQYF. The DNA of the CDR3 is TGTGCCAGCAGCCCCCAACTCACAGATACGCAGTATTTT.

This clonotype has only a few counts. The chain has TRBV24-1 and TRBJ2-3, with TRBD2 as a possible D gene (6 bases). CDR3 length: 13 residues. Germline loops: CDR1 KGHDR, CDR2 SFDVKD. CDR3 bases: TGTGCGGCCAACAGGAGGGGAACAGATACGCAGTATTTT. It translates to CAANRRGTDTQYF.

This clonotype was found a few times. This chain joins TRBV5-1 and TRBJ1-6, with 8 bases identical to TRBD1. The CDR3 length is 16 residues. Germline V gene lookup returns CDR1 SGHRS and CDR2 YFSETQ. The junction had 4 bases not matched to a gene; V was cut back by 0 bases and J by 5 bases. The CDR3 reads CASSLEPTGDNSPLHF. The CDR3 DNA follows: TGCGCCAGCAGCTTGGAGCCGACAGGGGATAATTCACCCCTCCACTTT. The complete variable domain, with remaining parts taken from reference TRBV5-1 and TRBJ1-6, reads KAGVTQTPRYLIKTRGQQVTLSCSPISGHRSVSWYQQTPGQGLQFLFEYFSETQRNKGNFPGRFSGRQFSNSRSEMNVSTLELGDSALYLCASSLEPTGDNSPLHFGNGTRLTVT.

This clonotype has a count of ten or more. The J gene is TRBJ1-5, the V gene TRBV20-1; D not resolved. This CDR3 contains 12 residues. With 5 bases removed from V and 3 bases from J, the gap between germline ends came to 8 bases. Germline-derived CDR1 and CDR2 are DFQATT and SNEGSKA (reference sequence). The CDR3 DNA is TGCAGTGCTGGGCACTCCAATCAGCCCCAGCATTTT. Protein product: CSAGHSNQPQHF.

This clonotype was counted ten times or more. The CDR3 sequence is CASSLVRGGALDADTQYF. CDR3 DNA sequence: TGTGCCAGCAGCTTAGTGCGCGGGGGGGCCCTTGACGCAGATACGCAGTATTTT. This chain links TRBV11-2 with TRBJ2-3, with 9 bases lining up with TRBD2. V shed 1 base, J shed 4 bases, and the junction held 12 bases outside the gene matches. This CDR3 has 18 residues. Germline V gene sequence: CDR1 SGHAT, CDR2 FQNNGV.

This clonotype was picked up many times. CDR3 bases: TGTGCCAGCAGTTACTCGGAGAGGAACTATGGCTACACCTTC. Its protein is CASSYSERNYGYTF. The chain is built from TRBV6-2 or TRBV6-3 and TRBJ1-2; D call uncertain. The V gene lost 0 bases and the J gene lost 2 bases, with 7 bases spanning the gap. The CDR3 is 14 amino acids. Germline V CDR1 and CDR2: MNHEY, SVGEGT.

The sample holds a few counts of this clonotype. The rearrangement uses TRBV9 and TRBJ2-1, with TRBD2 as a possible D gene (6 bases). Between the trimmed V and J ends, which lost 3 bases and 8 bases, there was a span of 12 bases. From germline, CDR1 is SGDLS and CDR2 YYNGEE. The length of the CDR3 is 13 residues. CDR3 in DNA: TGTGCCAGCAGCGGCTTTAGCGGCTATGAGCAGTTCTTC. Amino acids: CASSGFSGYEQFF.

The chain employs TRBV2 and TRBJ1-1; D possibly corresponds to TRBD1 (6 bases). Per the germline V gene, CDR1 is SNHLY and CDR2 is FYNNEI. The CDR3 is made up of 15 amino acids. Trimming took 6 bases from V and 0 from J, leaving 14 bases between them. The DNA of the CDR3 is TGTGCCAGCAGGGGGGCAGCTCTCATGAACACTGAAGCTTTCTTT. It codes for CASRGAALMNTEAFF.

The chain is built from TRBV6-5 and TRBJ1-4; D not certain. The CDR3 consists of 14 residues. From germline, CDR1 is MNHEY and CDR2 SVGAGI. With 6 bases removed from V and 5 bases from J, the gap between germline ends came to 13 bases. In nucleotides, the CDR3 is TGTGCCAGCAGGACGCCGGGCCAAAATGAAAAACTGTTTTTT. It translates to CASRTPGQNEKLFF.

This clonotype was counted between two and nine times. This chain joins TRBV28 and TRBJ2-4; TRBD2 aligns across 8 bases. The CDR3 has 14 amino acids. V shed 3 bases and J 9 bases; nucleotides not matched to a gene: 7. Per the germline V gene, CDR1 is MDHEN and CDR2 is SYDVKM. CDR3 amino acids: CASSFPRTSPIQYF. Written as DNA, the CDR3 is TGTGCCAGCAGTTTTCCACGGACTAGCCCCATTCAGTACTTC.

This clonotype occurred many times. J is TRBJ2-5 and V is TRBV7-2, with D possibly matching TRBD2 (6 bases). The CDR3 covers 15 residues. Trimming removed 5 bases at V and 7 bases at J, with 20 bases between. Germline lookup yields CDR1 SGHTA and CDR2 FQGNSA. The CDR3 here is CASSGSSGEKRTQYF. The CDR3 DNA is TGTGCCAGCAGCGGGTCGTCGGGGGAAAAACGGACCCAGTACTTC.

This clonotype came up many times. The V gene is TRBV12-3 or TRBV12-4, the J gene TRBJ1-5; 10 nucleotides line up with TRBD1. This CDR3 region has 17 residues. V trimming: 6 bases; J trimming: 0 bases; junction bases outside the gene matches: 8. This CDR3 is CASSKGTGDDSNQPQHF. CDR3 coding DNA: TGTGCCAGCAGCAAAGGGACAGGGGACGATAGCAATCAGCCCCAGCATTTT.

The sample holds many counts of this clonotype. The chain recombines TRBV7-2 with TRBJ2-1; a possible D gene is TRBD2 (5 bases). The CDR3 sequence is 11 residues long. Per germline, CDR1 SGHTA and CDR2 FQGNSA. With 5 bases removed from V and 10 bases from J, the gap between germline ends came to 9 bases. The DNA for the CDR3 is TGTGCCAGCAGCCCTCGGAGGGAGCAGTTCTTC. Residues: CASSPRREQFF.

This clonotype was detected a few times. The gene calls are TRBV27 and TRBJ1-2, with D unclear. V lost 5 bases, J lost 5 bases, and 18 bases lay in between. CDR1 MNHEY and CDR2 SMNVEV come from the germline V gene (reference sequence). The CDR3 spans 15 residues. CDR3 sequence (DNA): TGTGCCAGCAGTGTTTCTGGGATAGACCTATATGGCTACACCTTC. The encoded protein is CASSVSGIDLYGYTF.

This clonotype was counted only a few times. This chain uses TRBV20-1 with TRBJ1-6; D is unresolved. V lost 5 bases, J lost 5 bases, and 10 bases lay in between. Germline CDR1 reads DFQATT; CDR2 reads SNEGSKA (reference sequence). The CDR3 is 13 residues long. CDR3 protein: CSASGPNNSPLHF. DNA for the CDR3: TGCAGTGCTTCGGGCCCAAATAATTCACCCCTCCACTTT.

There are many counts of this clonotype. V usage is TRBV28 and J usage is TRBJ2-5; 15 bases align to TRBD2. Germline V lookup: CDR1 MDHEN, CDR2 SYDVKM. CDR3 length: 17 amino acids. The V gene end was trimmed by 6 bases and the J gene end by 6 bases; junction bases not matched to a gene: 11. The CDR3 DNA reads TGTGCCAGCAGCCATGCGCTCGGACTAGCGGGGGGGAAGACCCAGTACTTC. Its translation: CASSHALGLAGGKTQYF.

This clonotype was counted only a few times. Here the CDR3 reads CASSVGGSNYGYTF. The CDR3, as DNA: TGTGCCAGCAGCGTGGGGGGATCCAACTATGGCTACACCTTC. The J gene is TRBJ1-2, the V gene TRBV9; weak D call: TRBD1 (5 bases). This CDR3 comprises 14 residues. Trimming pared 2 bases from V and 2 bases from J, leaving 10 bases between. The germline V gene encodes CDR1 SGDLS and CDR2 YYNGEE.

A few counts support this clonotype. The rearrangement links TRBV28 to TRBJ2-1, with 11 bases aligning to TRBD1. This CDR3 has 16 residues. The V segment lost 5 bases and the J segment 5 bases; nucleotides outside the gene matches: 8. Germline CDR1 MDHEN, CDR2 SYDVKM. The CDR3 protein is CASSSPGQGVHNEQFF. CDR3 DNA sequence: TGTGCCAGCAGTAGCCCGGGACAGGGGGTCCACAATGAGCAGTTCTTC.

The chain combines TRBV6-5 with TRBJ1-2; 8 nucleotides align to TRBD1. The length of the CDR3 is 13 residues. Looked up from germline, CDR1 is MNHEY and CDR2 is SVGAGI. The junction had 9 bases not matched to a gene; V was cut back by 7 bases and J by 8 bases. CDR3 nucleotide sequence: TGTGCCAGCACCCTAGGACAGGGTAAAGGCTACACCTTC. As protein: CASTLGQGKGYTF.

This clonotype showed up many times. The V gene is TRBV12-3 or TRBV12-4, the J gene TRBJ1-5; 7 positions agree with TRBD1. The CDR3 consists of 17 residues. With 2 bases clipped from V and 0 bases from J, the junction kept 7 bases outside the gene matches. Written as DNA, the CDR3 is TGTGCCAGCAGTTTACACAGGGGAACCTATAGCAATCAGCCCCAGCATTTT. Translation gives CASSLHRGTYSNQPQHF.

This clonotype was counted at least ten times. This chain links TRBV7-2 with TRBJ1-2; a possible D gene is TRBD1 (5 bases). Between the trimmed V and J ends, which lost 7 bases and 5 bases, there was a span of 17 bases. This CDR3 is built from 14 residues. In germline, CDR1 is SGHTA, CDR2 FQGNSA. CDR3 DNA sequence: TGTGCCAGCACCCAAAACGAGGGGAGATATGGCTACACCTTC. This codes for CASTQNEGRYGYTF. The variable domain in full, completed from reference TRBV7-2 and TRBJ1-2, reads GAGVSQSPSNKVTEKGKDVELRCDPISGHTALYWYRQSLGQGLEFLIYFQGNSAPDKSGLPSDRFSAERTGGSVSTLTIQRTQQEDSAVYLCASTQNEGRYGYTFGSGTRLTVV.

This clonotype was counted at least ten times. The rearrangement uses TRBV5-1 and TRBJ2-7; 9 positions agree with TRBD1. The ends lost 7 bases at V and 3 bases at J; junction bases unmatched: 8. In germline, CDR1 is SGHRS, CDR2 YFSETQ. The CDR3 is 14 residues long. CDR3: CASAYGQGHYEQYF. The CDR3 DNA is TGCGCCAGCGCATACGGACAGGGGCACTACGAGCAGTACTTC.

The table lists this clonotype with many counts. CDR3 bases: TGTGCCAGCAGCTTGGGGACAATGGGCGAAAAACTGTTTTTT. Protein: CASSLGTMGEKLFF. The chain links TRBV11-2 to TRBJ1-4, with D perhaps TRBD1 (6 bases). Germline CDR1 and CDR2: SGHAT and FQNNGV. The V and J ends lost 3 bases and 8 bases respectively, with 13 bases between them. This CDR3 is 14 amino acids long.

The chain recombines TRBV3-1 with TRBJ1-5; D is possibly TRBD1 (6 bases). The V gene lost 8 bases and the J gene lost 1 base, with 9 bases spanning the gap. Germline-derived CDR1 and CDR2 are LGHDT and YNNKEL (reference sequence). This CDR3 is built from 13 residues. This CDR3 reads CASGTGSNQPQHF. CDR3 nucleotides: TGTGCCAGCGGTACAGGGAGCAATCAGCCCCAGCATTTT.